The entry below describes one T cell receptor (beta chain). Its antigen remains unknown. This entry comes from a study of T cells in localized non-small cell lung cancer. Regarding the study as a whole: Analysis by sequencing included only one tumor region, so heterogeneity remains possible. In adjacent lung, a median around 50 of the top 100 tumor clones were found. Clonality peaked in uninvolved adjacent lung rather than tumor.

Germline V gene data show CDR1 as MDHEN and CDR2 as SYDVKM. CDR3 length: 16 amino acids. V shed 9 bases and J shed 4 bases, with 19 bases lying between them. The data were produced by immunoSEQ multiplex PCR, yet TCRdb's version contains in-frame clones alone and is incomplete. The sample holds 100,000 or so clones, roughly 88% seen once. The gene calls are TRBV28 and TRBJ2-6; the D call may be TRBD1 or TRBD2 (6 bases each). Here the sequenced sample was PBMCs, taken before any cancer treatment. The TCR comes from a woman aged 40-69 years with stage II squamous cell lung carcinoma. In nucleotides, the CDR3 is TGTGCCAGTCTCGATGAGGGGGGCTCCGGGGCCAACGTCCTGACTTTC. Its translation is CASLDEGGSGANVLTF.